This TCR beta chain was sequenced for a study of CD8 T cells in Susac syndrome. Study background: When their blood was taken, patients with Susac syndrome were therapy-naive, taking corticosteroids, or taking intravenous immunoglobulin alone. Study observations and caveats: The total CD8+ repertoires contained approximately 15 Susac-specific public clones, and the CD8+ TEMRA repertoires contained roughly 5.

Random hexamers were used to reverse transcribe an amount of roughly 0.5 to 1 ug RNA. Amplification of TCR beta CDR3 spanned 54 Vbeta and 13 Jbeta via immunoSEQ multiplex PCR. Via MiXCR, TCRdb re-called the immunoSEQ multiplex PCR reads, giving one row per CDR3 protein. The sample has around 80,000 distinct CDR3 sequences; 93% are singletons. Remarks on this clonotype: Antigen unknown.

FACS was used to enrich TEMRA cells, whereas the CD8+ and CD4+ T cells were obtained by negative isolation. The CDR3 has 15 residues. V was clipped by 2 bases and J by 2 bases, with 12 bases between them. Germline values: CDR1 MNHEY, CDR2 SVGEGT. V gene TRBV6-2 or TRBV6-3 combines with J gene TRBJ1-1; D perhaps matches TRBD1 (5 bases). This clonotype was sampled from a human donor with Susac syndrome. The specimen sequenced was CD8+ T cells from PBMCs. DNA for the CDR3: TGTGCCAGCAGTTACGCGGGGCTGAGAAACACTGAAGCTTTCTTT. Translation gives CASSYAGLRNTEAFF.